This T cell receptor (beta chain) was captured by sequencing in a study of cytomegalovirus exposure and HLA in healthy donors. Overall study results and limits: It was taken for granted in presence/absence analyses that sequencing depth across donors was roughly uniform. The classifier was said to identify cytomegalovirus status with high specificity and sensitivity.

The PCR employed 60 Vbeta primers together with 13 Jbeta primers. Study processing details: A follow-up analysis tallied about 88 million unique TCR beta chains, about 10 million shared. Assay: immunoSEQ multiplex PCR; the TCRdb copy retains only in-frame clones and omits some. V, J and clone size derive from that table, while D and trimming were established from the DNA sequence. The sample comprises some 65,000 clones, approximately 72% of which are singletons, and 9.5% to 12% rests with the top ten. This clone was counted only a few times. Its antigen remains unidentified. In germline, CDR1 is LNHDA, CDR2 SQIVND (reference sequence). The CDR3 extends over 15 amino acids. Between the trimmed V and J ends, which lost 3 bases and 1 base, there was a span of 12 bases. Nominally healthy donors provided the samples, though records likely missed some immune exposures.

The sequence was obtained from a woman in her twenties or thirties in good health and CMV-seronegative. Sequencing was carried out using PBMCs. The J gene is TRBJ1-1, the V gene TRBV19; D is unclear. CDR3: CASSIFGRTNTEAFF. The DNA of the CDR3 is TGTGCCAGTAGTATTTTTGGGAGAACGAACACTGAAGCTTTCTTT.